These 28 T cell receptor beta chains came from one sample sequenced in a study of blood T cell repertoires in COVID-19. Only in-frame clones appear in the TCRdb table, and some are missing; sequencing was by immunoSEQ multiplex PCR. Of around 200,000 clones listed, approximately 87% are singletons. The sample consisted of PBMCs or T cells enriched from blood (not recorded which). The receptors come from a woman aged 45-65 years in a cohort exposed to, infected with or recovered from COVID-19 (not recorded which).

The chain recombines TRBV30 with TRBJ1-1; D might be TRBD1 (5 bases). From germline, CDR1 is GTSNPN and CDR2 SVGIG (reference sequence). The CDR3 covers 15 residues. Trimming shortened V by 0 bases and J by 0 bases, and 11 bases separated the two germline ends. The CDR3 here is CAWSVWGVMNTEAFF. DNA for the CDR3: TGTGCCTGGAGTGTATGGGGCGTTATGAACACTGAAGCTTTCTTT.

The CDR3 protein is CASSLGTVLNTEAFF. For the CDR3, the DNA is TGTGCCAGCAGCTTAGGGACAGTCTTGAACACTGAAGCTTTCTTT. The chain couples TRBV11-2 to TRBJ1-1; D possibly corresponds to TRBD1 (6 bases). The CDR3 is made up of 15 amino acids. Looked up from germline, CDR1 is SGHAT and CDR2 is FQNNGV. Trimming removed 1 base at V and 0 bases at J, with 9 bases between.

The rearrangement uses TRBV11-2 and TRBJ2-5; weak D call: TRBD2 (6 bases). Germline values: CDR1 SGHAT, CDR2 FQNNGV. Deletions cut 5 bases from V and 1 base from J, with 8 bases between. The CDR3 length is 13 residues. The CDR3 sequence is CASSRDFQETQYF. Written as DNA, the CDR3 is TGTGCCAGCAGCCGGGACTTCCAAGAGACCCAGTACTTC.

The genes are TRBV6-2 or TRBV6-3 and TRBJ1-2; the D is unclear. Germline lookup yields CDR1 MNHEY and CDR2 SVGEGT. The CDR3 covers 12 residues. With 5 bases removed from V and 7 bases from J, the gap between germline ends came to 11 bases. The CDR3 DNA reads TGTGCCAGCAGTAGCCCGCGCGGTGGCTACACCTTC. Its translation is CASSSPRGGYTF.

This chain connects TRBV20-1 to TRBJ2-3; D tentatively reads TRBD1 or TRBD2 (5 bases each). V lost 3 bases and J 2 bases, leaving 18 bases between the germline ends. This CDR3 has 16 residues. CDR1 and CDR2 from the germline V gene are DFQATT and SNEGSKA (reference sequence). As DNA, the CDR3 is TGCAGTGCTAGTGGAGGCCAGGGTGCTTTCACAGATACGCAGTATTTT. This translates into CSASGGQGAFTDTQYF.

CDR3 amino acids: CASSTQTGGDQPQHF. The CDR3 DNA reads as TGTGCCAGCAGCACACAGACAGGGGGGGATCAGCCCCAGCATTTT. This chain connects TRBV7-2 to TRBJ1-5; the match to TRBD1 covers 9 bases. With 5 bases clipped from V and 5 bases from J, the junction kept 7 bases outside the gene matches. Germline V gives CDR1 SGHTA, CDR2 FQGNSA. There are 15 residues in the CDR3.

This clone was seen a single time. The genes are TRBV7-2 and TRBJ2-7; 9 nucleotides align to TRBD1. V was pared by 4 bases and J by 5 bases, with 15 bases of the junction left unmatched. The CDR3 consists of 17 residues. Per germline, CDR1 SGHTA and CDR2 FQGNSA. DNA of the CDR3: TGTGCCAGCAGCTCCATGACCCCCGGGACAGGGAACGACGAGCAGTACTTC. Protein: CASSSMTPGTGNDEQYF.

J is TRBJ2-7 and V is TRBV18; D perhaps matches TRBD1 (5 bases). Germline loops: CDR1 KGHSH, CDR2 LQKENI. V lost 3 bases and J lost 0, with 9 bases in between. This CDR3 contains 14 residues. The CDR3 here is CASSPTQASYEQYF. The CDR3 nucleotides read TGTGCCAGCTCACCCACACAGGCCTCCTACGAGCAGTACTTC.

The rearrangement uses TRBV2 and TRBJ1-4, with TRBD1 matching over 9 bases. The CDR3 totals 19 residues. The V and J ends lost 6 bases and 4 bases, in that order; junction bases with no gene match: 18. Germline assignment: CDR1 SNHLY and CDR2 FYNNEI. The CDR3 is CASSAFRDRVSVFNEKLFF. The CDR3 DNA reads as TGTGCCAGCAGCGCTTTTAGGGACAGGGTGTCGGTCTTTAATGAAAAACTGTTTTTT.

V is TRBV6-5 and J is TRBJ1-4; D call uncertain. The CDR3 consists of 14 residues. V gave up 3 bases and J gave up 11 bases, with 16 bases separating them. CDR1 is MNHEY, CDR2 SVGAGI, per germline. CDR3 residues: CASSYSFSTGKLFF. The CDR3 DNA is TGTGCCAGCAGTTATAGTTTCTCCACGGGGAAACTGTTTTTT.

The rearrangement links TRBV9 to TRBJ1-1; the match to TRBD1 covers 7 bases. Per the germline V gene, CDR1 is SGDLS and CDR2 is YYNGEE. The CDR3 runs to 14 residues. V shed 2 bases and J 1 base; nucleotides not matched to a gene: 2. The CDR3 is CASSVGTANTEAFF. Here the CDR3 DNA reads TGTGCCAGCAGCGTCGGGACAGCGAACACTGAAGCTTTCTTT.

The chain uses TRBV6-5 and TRBJ1-2; D gene unclear. The CDR3 spans 16 residues. Trimming shortened V by 2 bases and J by 1 base, and 14 bases separated the two germline ends. The V gene's germline CDR1 is MNHEY and CDR2 SVGAGI. The CDR3 region has the DNA TGTGCCAGCAGTTACGGGCAGGCGGGTGGTAACTATGGCTACACCTTC. Its protein is CASSYGQAGGNYGYTF.

The chain employs TRBV11-2 and TRBJ2-7; 7 nucleotides line up with TRBD1. Germline V gives CDR1 SGHAT, CDR2 FQNNGV. The junction had 7 bases not matched to a gene; V was cut back by 5 bases and J by 0 bases. This CDR3 region has 15 residues. CDR3 residues: CASSVPGQSSYEQYF. The CDR3 DNA is TGTGCCAGCAGCGTACCGGGACAGAGCTCCTACGAGCAGTACTTC.

The chain has TRBV4-2 and TRBJ2-7, with D possibly being TRBD1 (7 bases). Germline lookup yields CDR1 LGHNA and CDR2 YNFKEQ. The ends were cut back, 0 bases at V and 2 bases at J, with 14 bases in the middle. This CDR3 is 16 amino acids long. As DNA, the CDR3 is TGTGCCAGCAGCCAAGAAAAGGGGGCGGGGACCTACGAGCAGTACTTC. Translated: CASSQEKGAGTYEQYF.

The J gene is TRBJ1-6, the V gene TRBV27; D is uncertain. The germline CDR1 and CDR2 sequences are MNHEY and SMNVEV (reference sequence). The CDR3 contains 13 residues. The ends were cut back, 2 bases at V and 9 bases at J, with 8 bases in the middle. The CDR3 DNA is TGTGCCAGCAGTTTAAATTCGGGTTCACCCCTCCACTTT. Its protein product is CASSLNSGSPLHF.

This clone was picked up a small number of times. The chain joins TRBV15 to TRBJ1-1; D is undetermined. The CDR3 is 13 amino acids. CDR1 LNHNV and CDR2 YYDKDF come from the germline V gene (reference sequence). Trimming stripped 3 bases from V and 6 bases from J, with 11 bases between. Here the CDR3 DNA reads TGTGCCACCAGCAGGGCGACATTACCTGAAGCTTTCTTT. Residues: CATSRATLPEAFF. Filled out from reference TRBV15 and TRBJ1-1, the complete variable domain reads DAMVIQNPRYQVTQFGKPVTLSCSQTLNHNVMYWYQQKSSQAPKLLFHYYDKDFNNEADTPDNFQSRRPNTSFCFLDIRSPGLGDTAMYLCATSRATLPEAFFGQGTRLTVV.

V usage is TRBV19 and J usage is TRBJ1-1; D remains ambiguous. CDR1 is LNHDA, CDR2 SQIVND, per germline (reference sequence). V was cut by 4 bases and J by 0 bases, with 6 bases left in between. The CDR3 covers 13 residues. DNA of the CDR3: TGTGCCAGTAGTAGTATCCTGAACACTGAAGCTTTCTTT. It is translated as CASSSILNTEAFF.

The gene calls are TRBV19 and TRBJ1-5; possible D gene TRBD1, 5 bases. Germline V gene lookup returns CDR1 LNHDA and CDR2 SQIVND (reference sequence). The CDR3 is 15 amino acids. Trimming shortened V by 5 bases and J by 1 base, and 12 bases separated the two germline ends. The CDR3 coding sequence is TGTGCCAGTAGTCCCCTTCAGGGAAGCAATCAGCCCCAGCATTTT. Protein: CASSPLQGSNQPQHF.

This chain connects TRBV19 to TRBJ1-5; D is unresolved. V lost 0 bases and J lost 0, with 3 bases in between. The CDR3 totals 14 residues. Germline-derived CDR1 and CDR2 are LNHDA and SQIVND (reference sequence). CDR3 protein: CASSIEYSNQPQHF. As DNA, the CDR3 is TGTGCCAGTAGTATAGAGTATAGCAATCAGCCCCAGCATTTT.

This chain connects TRBV5-6 to TRBJ2-1, with 14 nucleotides matching TRBD2. Germline V lookup: CDR1 SGHDT, CDR2 YYEEEE. This CDR3 spans 17 amino acids. The V gene end was trimmed by 4 bases and the J gene end by 6 bases; junction bases not matched to a gene: 9. The CDR3 sequence: CASSAVRLAGGRNEQFF. The CDR3 DNA is TGTGCCAGCAGCGCCGTAAGACTAGCGGGGGGGCGCAATGAGCAGTTCTTC.

This rearrangement joins TRBV11-2 to TRBJ2-7, with D perhaps matching TRBD1 (6 bases). Germline assignment: CDR1 SGHAT and CDR2 FQNNGV. The length of the CDR3 is 14 residues. Trimming took off 6 bases at V and 2 bases at J, with 14 bases between the two ends. In DNA, the CDR3 is TGTGCCAGCAGAGTTAGGGACATTGCCTACGAGCAGTACTTC. Its protein product is CASRVRDIAYEQYF.

V usage is TRBV3-1 (or the pseudogene TRBV3-2) and J usage is TRBJ1-2; D remains ambiguous. The CDR3 contains 13 residues. Per the germline V gene, CDR1 is LGHDT and CDR2 is YNNKEL (reference sequence). Trimming shortened V by 5 bases and J by 8 bases, and 15 bases separated the two germline ends. The DNA of the CDR3 is TGTGCCAGCAGCTATTCTGAGACGGGGGGCTACACCTTC. Translated: CASSYSETGGYTF.

J is TRBJ2-2 and V is TRBV10-3; 8 nucleotides align to TRBD1. Germline V gives CDR1 ENHRY, CDR2 SYGVKD. This CDR3 contains 15 residues. V gave up 1 base and J gave up 4 bases; unmatched junction bases: 2. The CDR3 DNA reads as TGTGCCATCAGTGAGTTACAGGGGGGCACCGGGGAGCTGTTTTTT. It codes for CAISELQGGTGELFF.

The chain links TRBV5-4 to TRBJ1-2; D gene ambiguous. The ends were cut back, 4 bases at V and 6 bases at J, with 16 bases in the middle. This CDR3 spans 14 amino acids. CDR1 is SGHNT and CDR2 is YYREEE in the germline V gene (reference sequence). The CDR3 coding sequence is TGTGCCAGCAGCCTCGAGCCCCAACGGGATGGCTACACCTTC. Translating it yields CASSLEPQRDGYTF.

The gene calls are TRBV7-8 and TRBJ2-7; 12 bases map to TRBD2. The CDR3 has 16 amino acids. Germline CDR1 reads SGHVS; CDR2 reads FQNEAQ. With V trimmed by 1 base and J by 0 bases, 1 base remained unmatched. CDR3: CASSLGTSGTSYEQYF. The DNA for the CDR3 is TGTGCCAGCAGCTTAGGGACTAGCGGGACCTCCTACGAGCAGTACTTC.

Only one count was recorded for this clone. CDR3 sequence reads: CAINAGTGGRNYGYTF. In DNA, the CDR3 is TGTGCCATCAACGCGGGGACAGGGGGCCGAAACTATGGCTACACCTTC. This chain joins TRBV10-3 and TRBJ1-2; 12 nucleotides line up with TRBD1. Per germline, CDR1 ENHRY and CDR2 SYGVKD. With 7 bases clipped from V and 2 bases from J, the junction kept 8 bases outside the gene matches. The CDR3 covers 16 residues.

CDR3 sequence reads: CASGIADRANTEAFF. The DNA of the CDR3 is TGTGCCAGCGGTATAGCCGACAGGGCAAACACTGAAGCTTTCTTT. V usage is TRBV6-5 and J usage is TRBJ1-1, with 7 bases that match TRBD1. Germline CDR1 is MNHEY and CDR2 is SVGAGI. The CDR3 extends over 15 amino acids. Germline trimming cut 8 bases from V and 2 bases from J; bases unmatched to any gene: 11.

The gene calls are TRBV7-2 and TRBJ1-3; D remains ambiguous. The CDR3 contains 16 residues. Germline V gene data show CDR1 as SGHTA and CDR2 as FQGNSA. The V end was cut by 1 base, the J end by 0 bases, with 10 bases between. As DNA, the CDR3 is TGTGCCAGCAGCTTAGATCGGGTGCCCTCTGGAAACACCATATATTTT. Its protein product is CASSLDRVPSGNTIYF.